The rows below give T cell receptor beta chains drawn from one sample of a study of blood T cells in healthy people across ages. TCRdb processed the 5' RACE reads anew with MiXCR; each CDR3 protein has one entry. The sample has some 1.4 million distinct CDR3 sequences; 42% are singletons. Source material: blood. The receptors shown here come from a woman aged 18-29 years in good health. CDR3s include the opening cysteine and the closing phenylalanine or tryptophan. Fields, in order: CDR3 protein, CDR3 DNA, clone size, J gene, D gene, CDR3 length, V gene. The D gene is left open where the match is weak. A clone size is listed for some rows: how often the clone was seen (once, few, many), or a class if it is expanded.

CASSLTHKGLIVKNIQYF	TGTGCCAGCAGCCTTACTCACAAGGGTCTCATCGTCAAAAACATTCAGTACTTC	NA	TRBJ2-4	NA	18	TRBV21-1
CASSLNRDRGINRDEQYF	TGTGCCAGCAGTTTGAATCGGGACAGGGGGATCAATCGGGACGAGCAGTACTTC	few	TRBJ2-7	TRBD1	18	TRBV28
CASSQDPDSVYGYTF	TGCGCCAGCAGCCAAGATCCGGACAGTGTCTATGGCTACACCTTC	many	TRBJ1-2	NA	15	TRBV4-1
CAGSSKTGELFF	TGTGCCGGCAGCTCGAAAACCGGGGAGCTGTTTTTT	NA	TRBJ2-2	NA	12	TRBV7-9
CSAGGTNEQYF	TGCAGTGCCGGGGGGACCAACGAGCAGTACTTC	few	TRBJ2-7	TRBD2	11	TRBV20-1
CASSFQDSNDEQYF	TGTGCCAGCAGCTTTCAGGACTCTAACGACGAGCAGTACTTC	NA	TRBJ2-7	NA	14	TRBV13
CSVVPFPYEQYF	TGCAGTGTCGTCCCTTTCCCCTACGAGCAGTACTTC	NA	TRBJ2-7	NA	12	TRBV20-1
CASRYGSPSGANVLTF	TGTGCCAGCAGGTACGGCAGCCCATCTGGGGCCAACGTCCTGACTTTC	NA	TRBJ2-6	NA	16	TRBV5-6
CASSQYKDHQPQHF	TGCGCCAGCAGCCAATACAAGGACCATCAGCCCCAGCATTTT	NA	TRBJ1-5	NA	14	TRBV4-1
CASSPAGGVNEQYF	TGCGCCAGCAGCCCCGCCGGGGGTGTCAATGAGCAGTACTTC	NA	TRBJ2-7	NA	14	TRBV4-1